The 21 T cell receptor beta chains below all came from one sample that was sequenced in a study of blood T cell repertoires in COVID-19. Assay used: immunoSEQ multiplex PCR; TCRdb lists only in-frame clones, some missing. The sample shows tens of thousands of clones, approximately 79% of them seen only once. Sequenced sample: peripheral blood. The receptors here all came from an elderly woman with active or convalescent COVID-19.

This clone was detected once. The V gene is TRBV5-6, the J gene TRBJ2-7, with D possibly being TRBD1 (5 bases). Germline assignment: CDR1 SGHDT and CDR2 YYEEEE. This CDR3 has 14 amino acids. Trimming took off 0 bases at V and 0 bases at J, with 7 bases between the two ends. The CDR3 sequence is CASSLDRHSYEQYF. The CDR3 nucleotides are TGTGCCAGCAGCTTGGACAGGCACTCCTACGAGCAGTACTTC.

V and J are TRBV5-1 and TRBJ1-2; possible D gene TRBD1, 5 bases. The CDR3 is made up of 14 amino acids. V was pared by 4 bases and J by 5 bases, with 15 bases between. Looked up from germline, CDR1 is SGHRS and CDR2 is YFSETQ. The CDR3 DNA reads as TGCGCCAGCAGCCTGGGACGCGGGCGGTATGGCTACACCTTC. Translation gives CASSLGRGRYGYTF. Supplemented by reference TRBV5-1 and TRBJ1-2, the full variable domain reads KAGVTQTPRYLIKTRGQQVTLSCSPISGHRSVSWYQQTPGQGLQFLFEYFSETQRNKGNFPGRFSGRQFSNSRSEMNVSTLELGDSALYLCASSLGRGRYGYTFGSGTRLTVV.

This chain uses TRBV13 with TRBJ2-2, with D perhaps matching TRBD1 (6 bases). Per the germline V gene, CDR1 is PRHDT and CDR2 is FYEKMQ (reference sequence). The CDR3 runs to 16 residues. Trimming removed 5 bases at V and 7 bases at J, with 20 bases between. The CDR3 bases are TGTGCCAGCAGCCCCGAGGGGGTCCTGGGGATCGGGGAGCTGTTTTTT. Protein product: CASSPEGVLGIGELFF. The variable domain in full, completed from reference TRBV13 and TRBJ2-2, reads AAGVIQSPRHLIKEKRETATLKCYPIPRHDTVYWYQQGPGQDPQFLISFYEKMQSDKGSIPDRFSAQQFSDYHSELNMSSLELGDSALYFCASSPEGVLGIGELFFGEGSRLTVL.

The genes are TRBV5-4 and TRBJ2-1; TRBD2 aligns across 9 bases. Trimming removed 0 bases from V and 4 bases from J; junction bases left unmatched: 8. CDR1 is SGHNT, CDR2 YYREEE, per germline (reference sequence). The CDR3 covers 17 residues. The CDR3 loop is CASSLGLAGAKYNEQFF. The DNA of the CDR3 is TGTGCCAGCAGCTTGGGTTTAGCGGGGGCCAAATACAATGAGCAGTTCTTC. The complete variable domain, with remaining parts taken from reference TRBV5-4 and TRBJ2-1, reads ETGVTQSPTHLIKTRGQQVTLRCSSQSGHNTVSWYQQALGQGPQFIFQYYREEENGRGNFPPRFSGLQFPNYSSELNVNALELDDSALYLCASSLGLAGAKYNEQFFGPGTRLTVL.

This clone was found once. V usage is TRBV7-9 and J usage is TRBJ1-1, with 10 bases identical to TRBD1. The germline V gene encodes CDR1 SEHNR and CDR2 FQNEAQ (reference sequence). The CDR3 extends over 14 amino acids. The trim removed 5 bases at V and 9 bases at J, leaving 9 bases unmatched. The CDR3: CASSEGQGLNQAFF. CDR3 sequence (DNA): TGTGCCAGCAGCGAGGGACAGGGGCTAAACCAAGCTTTCTTT.

The chain is built from TRBV10-3 and TRBJ1-2; 7 bases agree with TRBD1. The CDR3 sequence is 13 residues long. Germline V gene sequence: CDR1 ENHRY, CDR2 SYGVKD. Trimming cost V 4 bases and J 8 bases; bases outside gene matches: 7. DNA for the CDR3: TGTGCCATCAGTGGGACAGGTACTCGGGGCTACACCTTC. The encoded protein is CAISGTGTRGYTF.

CDR3 sequence: CASSSLAGSSNEQFF. CDR3 DNA sequence: TGTGCCAGCAGCTCATTAGCGGGGTCATCCAATGAGCAGTTCTTC. V usage is TRBV7-6 and J usage is TRBJ2-1; TRBD2 agrees at 8 bases. This CDR3 has 15 amino acids. Trimming removed 4 bases from V and 6 bases from J; junction bases left unmatched: 8. The germline gives CDR1 SGHVS, CDR2 FNYEAQ.

This rearrangement joins TRBV28 to TRBJ2-7, with TRBD1 matching 7 bases. The CDR3 sequence is 12 residues long. Trimming took 4 bases from V and 6 from J; bases not matched to a gene: 3. Germline lookup yields CDR1 MDHEN and CDR2 SYDVKM. The CDR3 region is CASSSQGSEQYF. The CDR3 nucleotides read TGTGCCAGCAGTTCACAGGGGAGCGAGCAGTACTTC.

This chain joins TRBV7-3 and TRBJ1-2, with TRBD1 as a possible D gene (6 bases). Trimming took 1 base from V and 4 from J, leaving 10 bases between them. Germline V CDR1 and CDR2: SGHTA, FQGTGA. This CDR3 contains 14 residues. This CDR3 reads CASSLNTGTYGYTF. In DNA, the CDR3 is TGTGCCAGCAGCTTAAATACAGGGACCTATGGCTACACCTTC.

This rearrangement joins TRBV27 to TRBJ2-6, with a possible D match to TRBD2 (5 bases). V was shortened by 5 bases and J by 1 base, with 9 bases between the two germline ends. The CDR3 length is 15 residues. The germline gives CDR1 MNHEY, CDR2 SMNVEV (reference sequence). The CDR3 DNA reads TGTGCCAGCAGTAGCACTAGTTCTGGGGCCAACGTCCTGACTTTC. As protein: CASSSTSSGANVLTF.

The V and J genes are TRBV7-2 and TRBJ1-2, with D possibly matching TRBD1 (6 bases). V lost 1 base to trimming and J lost 6 bases, with 12 bases between them. Germline V CDR1 and CDR2: SGHTA, FQGNSA. The CDR3 is made up of 14 amino acids. For the CDR3, the DNA is TGTGCCAGCAGCTTAGGGCAGGGGAAGGATGGCTACACCTTC. Translating gives CASSLGQGKDGYTF.

V is TRBV12-3 or TRBV12-4 and J is TRBJ1-1; 7 nucleotides align to TRBD1. After removal of 3 bases from V and 3 bases from J, the junction contained 1 base not matched to a gene. There are 13 residues in the CDR3. The chain's CDR3 is CASSFGQDTEAFF. The DNA of the CDR3 is TGTGCCAGCAGTTTCGGACAGGACACTGAAGCTTTCTTT.

The chain joins TRBV5-4 to TRBJ2-2, with D possibly being TRBD1 (6 bases). This CDR3 is built from 15 residues. CDR1 is SGHNT and CDR2 is YYREEE in the germline V gene (reference sequence). V lost 3 bases to trimming and J lost 7 bases, with 16 bases between them. The CDR3 DNA sequence: TGTGCCAGCAGCTCACGGACAGACCCGAGCGGGGAGCTGTTTTTT. Residues: CASSSRTDPSGELFF.

Only one count was recorded for this clone. The chain employs TRBV5-6 and TRBJ2-3; 10 positions match TRBD2. CDR1 is SGHDT and CDR2 is YYEEEE in the germline V gene. The CDR3 extends over 17 amino acids. The V and J ends lost 0 bases and 3 bases, in that order; junction bases with no gene match: 7. In DNA form, the CDR3 reads TGTGCCAGCAGCTTGGCTACTCGGACTAGCGGTACAGATACGCAGTATTTT. Its translation: CASSLATRTSGTDTQYF.

Of note for this clone: Other DNA sequences of this sample code for an identical CDR3. The gene calls are TRBV10-2 and TRBJ1-5; D not resolved. The CDR3 runs to 13 residues. The germline V gene encodes CDR1 WSHSY and CDR2 SAAADI. V lost 4 bases and J 0 bases, leaving 4 bases between the germline ends. The DNA for the CDR3 is TGCGCCAGCAGTGCAGATAGCAATCAGCCCCAGCATTTT. Amino acids: CASSADSNQPQHF.

CDR3 bases: TGTGCCAGCATGGCGACAGGGAATCAGCCCCAGCATTTT. Its protein product is CASMATGNQPQHF. The V gene is TRBV7-9, the J gene TRBJ1-5; 7 positions match TRBD1. The ends lost 7 bases at V and 4 bases at J; junction bases unmatched: 4. This CDR3 has 13 amino acids. Germline CDR1 and CDR2: SEHNR and FQNEAQ (reference sequence).

Only a few counts were recorded for this clone. The chain joins TRBV5-1 to TRBJ1-2; D is unclear. Trimming stripped 0 bases from V and 0 bases from J, with 3 bases between. This CDR3 is 13 amino acids long. CDR1 and CDR2 from the germline V gene are SGHRS and YFSETQ. The CDR3 sequence is CASSLAANYGYTF. DNA for the CDR3: TGCGCCAGCAGCTTGGCCGCTAACTATGGCTACACCTTC.

This chain joins TRBV5-1 and TRBJ1-1; D ambiguous. V dropped 7 bases and J dropped 6 bases, with 16 bases sitting between them. The CDR3 sequence is 13 residues long. Looked up from germline, CDR1 is SGHRS and CDR2 is YFSETQ. CDR3 residues: CASDPGPGAEAFF. The CDR3 coding sequence is TGCGCCAGCGATCCAGGTCCCGGCGCTGAAGCTTTCTTT.

The V and J genes are TRBV12-3 or TRBV12-4 and TRBJ1-2, with D uncertain. This CDR3 comprises 12 residues. The V end was cut by 3 bases, the J end by 3 bases, with 5 bases between. CDR3 DNA: TGTGCCAGCAGTTTTGGAGACTATGGCTACACCTTC. This encodes CASSFGDYGYTF.

The chain couples TRBV18 to TRBJ1-2; 8 bases line up with TRBD1. This CDR3 is built from 14 residues. V lost 3 bases, J lost 3 bases, and 3 bases stayed unmatched. CDR1 KGHSH and CDR2 LQKENI come from the germline V gene. The CDR3 region has the DNA TGTGCCAGCTCACCGACAGGGGCCGACTATGGCTACACCTTC. As protein: CASSPTGADYGYTF.

The table lists this clone with a few counts. The chain recombines TRBV19 with TRBJ1-5, with a tentative D call TRBD1 (6 bases). V gave up 8 bases and J gave up 0 bases, with 11 bases separating them. CDR3 size: 14 residues. The germline V gene has CDR1 LNHDA and CDR2 SQIVND (reference sequence). CDR3 in DNA: TGTGCCAGTCGCGGGGGCAATAGCAATCAGCCCCAGCATTTT. It translates to CASRGGNSNQPQHF.